This passage covers 2 T cell receptor beta chains from one sample sequenced in a study of naive and memory T cell subsets. An equimolar mix of two oligonucleotides served as the beta constant-region primer for TRBC1 and TRBC2. One entry per CDR3 protein results from TCRdb running MiXCR on the UMI-ligation and nested PCR reads. The sample holds 140,000 to 150,000 distinct CDR3 sequences, about 18% seen once. The sample taken for sequencing was naive CD4+ T cells from blood. The receptors come from a human donor in good health.

This clonotype was seen a handful of times. CDR3 region: CSATPGQTNQPQHF. The CDR3 DNA reads TGCAGTGCTACTCCGGGACAAACAAATCAGCCCCAGCATTTT. The chain links TRBV20-1 to TRBJ1-5; possible D gene TRBD1, 6 bases. Trimming stripped 4 bases from V and 4 bases from J, with 14 bases between. The CDR3 runs 14 residues. Germline CDR1 is DFQATT and CDR2 is SNEGSKA (reference sequence).

The chain uses TRBV4-1 and TRBJ2-5, with 12 bases that match TRBD2. This CDR3 has 16 amino acids. Germline lookup yields CDR1 MGHRA and CDR2 YSYEKL. Trimming at V came to 5 bases and at J to 5 bases, leaving 9 bases not matched to a gene. The CDR3 DNA follows: TGCGCCAGCAGCGCAAGGGGGACTAGCGGGTGGGAGACCCAGTACTTC. Its protein is CASSARGTSGWETQYF.